The entry that follows covers one T cell receptor (beta chain) sequence. This entry comes from a study of shared T cell receptors in the human thymus. This table comes from immunoSEQ multiplex PCR, and its TCRdb copy is limited to in-frame clones, with some not included. The table includes hundreds of thousands of clones, roughly 90% detected once. In germline, CDR1 is SNHLY, CDR2 FYNNEI. The CDR3 has 11 amino acids. With 8 bases removed from V and 9 bases from J, the gap between germline ends came to 13 bases. These data also featured in a second study, about human thymus T cells.

The receptor was isolated from a boy in the first two years of life with a congenital heart defect. The material sequenced was thymocytes. The chain is built from TRBV2 and TRBJ1-1, with D possibly matching TRBD1 (5 bases). The CDR3 loop is CASGGGRKAFF. The CDR3 region has the DNA TGTGCCAGCGGGGGGGGTCGTAAAGCTTTCTTT.